This entry lists 28 T cell receptor beta chains sequenced from one sample in a study of blood T cell repertoires in COVID-19. Generated by immunoSEQ multiplex PCR, the TCRdb table keeps only in-frame clones and is missing some. Among about 180,000 clones, 83% were seen once, and the ten largest hold around 7.3%. The specimen was peripheral blood. These receptors originate from a woman in her 70s with COVID-19, enrolled during active disease.

A single count supports this clone. The V call is TRBV5-4, the J call TRBJ2-7; no definite D call. This CDR3 region has 13 residues. V shed 1 base and J shed 2 bases, with 7 bases lying between them. CDR1 is SGHNT and CDR2 is YYREEE in the germline V gene (reference sequence). CDR3: CASSLLTTYEQYF. CDR3 coding DNA: TGTGCCAGCAGCTTGTTAACTACCTACGAGCAGTACTTC.

The CDR3 DNA reads TGTGCCGCACACAGGAGGTCAGGGGAAAAGGACAACTATGGCTACACCTTC. Amino acid sequence: CAAHRRSGEKDNYGYTF. This chain joins TRBV2 and TRBJ1-2, with D possibly being TRBD1 (6 bases). Germline V gene lookup returns CDR1 SNHLY and CDR2 FYNNEI. The V end was cut by 11 bases, the J end by 2 bases, with 27 bases between. The CDR3 spans 17 residues.

V gene TRBV7-2 combines with J gene TRBJ1-5; D unclear. Germline V gives CDR1 SGHTA, CDR2 FQGNSA. V was cut by 5 bases and J by 10 bases, with 12 bases left in between. The CDR3 has 12 residues. The DNA of the CDR3 is TGTGCCAGCAGCCCGCCTGGTGGCCCCCAGCATTTT. It is translated as CASSPPGGPQHF. Variable domain in full (rest from reference TRBV7-2 and TRBJ1-5): GAGVSQSPSNKVTEKGKDVELRCDPISGHTALYWYRQSLGQGLEFLIYFQGNSAPDKSGLPSDRFSAERTGGSVSTLTIQRTQQEDSAVYLCASSPPGGPQHFGDGTRLSIL.

The gene calls are TRBV6-2 or TRBV6-3 and TRBJ1-5, with D maybe TRBD1 (6 bases). Trimming cost V 0 bases and J 7 bases, with 25 bases left between them. The CDR3 covers 19 residues. Germline V gives CDR1 MNHEY, CDR2 SVGEGT. DNA for the CDR3: TGTGCCAGCAGTTACTCGAATCTACCCAGACAGGCGGCAGAACAGCCCCAGCATTTT. Encoded protein: CASSYSNLPRQAAEQPQHF.

This clone was picked up a small number of times. The sample carries other DNA sequences with the same CDR3. This rearrangement joins TRBV3-1 (or the pseudogene TRBV3-2) to TRBJ2-5; 13 nucleotides line up with TRBD2. CDR1 is LGHDT and CDR2 is YNNKEL in the germline V gene (reference sequence). V shed 4 bases, J shed 2 bases, and the junction held 1 base outside the gene matches. This CDR3 comprises 15 residues. The CDR3 DNA follows: TGTGCCAGCAGCCCGGGACTAGCGGGACAAGAGACCCAGTACTTC. Amino acids: CASSPGLAGQETQYF.

The gene calls are TRBV28 and TRBJ2-2; no firm D call. CDR1 is MDHEN, CDR2 SYDVKM, per germline. Trimming left V 1 base short and J 3 bases short, with 6 bases between. This CDR3 contains 14 residues. The CDR3 loop is CASSLLEYTGELFF. For the CDR3, the DNA is TGTGCCAGCAGTTTATTAGAATACACCGGGGAGCTGTTTTTT.

The rearrangement uses TRBV5-6 and TRBJ2-1; 7 positions match TRBD1. Germline loops: CDR1 SGHDT, CDR2 YYEEEE. The CDR3 covers 13 residues. With 2 bases clipped from V and 15 bases from J, the junction kept 11 bases outside the gene matches. CDR3 nucleotide sequence: TGTGCCAGCAGCTTACGAAGGGGGCAAGGGCTGTTCTTC. It codes for CASSLRRGQGLFF. Using reference TRBV5-6 and TRBJ2-1 for the parts outside the CDR3, the full variable domain is DAGVTQSPTHLIKTRGQQVTLRCSPKSGHDTVSWYQQALGQGPQFIFQYYEEEERQRGNFPDRFSGHQFPNYSSELNVNALLLGDSALYLCASSLRRGQGLFFGPGTRLTVL.

The rearrangement uses TRBV5-6 and TRBJ1-6; 7 bases are shared with TRBD1. The ends lost 4 bases at V and 13 bases at J; junction bases unmatched: 17. The CDR3 length is 16 residues. Germline V gene data show CDR1 as SGHDT and CDR2 as YYEEEE. CDR3 coding DNA: TGTGCCAGCAGCCCCGGTTCGACAGGGTTTGTTGGCCCCCTCCACTTT. Its protein is CASSPGSTGFVGPLHF.

The V gene is TRBV24-1, the J gene TRBJ1-2, with 7 nucleotides matching TRBD1. The length of the CDR3 is 15 residues. Losses at the gene ends were 3 bases for V and 0 bases for J; bases not matched to a gene: 3. Germline values: CDR1 KGHDR, CDR2 SFDVKD. The CDR3 sequence: CATSDPGQANYGYTF. CDR3 nucleotide sequence: TGTGCCACCAGTGATCCTGGACAGGCTAACTATGGCTACACCTTC.

J is TRBJ1-4 and V is TRBV18, with D uncertain. From germline, CDR1 is KGHSH and CDR2 LQKENI. CDR3 length: 13 amino acids. Trimming left V 6 bases short and J 13 bases short, with 18 bases between. The CDR3 reads CASSPIEVEGLFF. The CDR3 DNA follows: TGTGCCAGCTCCCCAATCGAGGTCGAAGGACTGTTTTTT.

V is TRBV2 and J is TRBJ1-1, with D tentatively TRBD1 (5 bases). CDR1 is SNHLY, CDR2 FYNNEI, per germline. This CDR3 comprises 13 residues. V was shortened by 7 bases and J by 2 bases, with 11 bases between the two germline ends. CDR3 DNA: TGTGCCAGCACAGGGCCACCCAACACTGAAGCTTTCTTT. Translation: CASTGPPNTEAFF.

This chain uses TRBV7-9 with TRBJ2-7; the D gene is possibly TRBD1 (6 bases). CDR1 is SEHNR, CDR2 FQNEAQ, per germline (reference sequence). Trimming shortened V by 11 bases and J by 2 bases, and 16 bases separated the two germline ends. The CDR3 loop spans 13 amino acids. CDR3 amino acids: CAVHRDTPYEQYF. The CDR3 DNA reads as TGTGCCGTCCACCGGGACACCCCCTACGAGCAGTACTTC.

This clone was recorded a few times. The chain joins TRBV7-9 to TRBJ2-1, with 11 bases identical to TRBD2. With 5 bases clipped from V and 7 bases from J, the junction kept 7 bases outside the gene matches. CDR1 and CDR2 from the germline V gene are SEHNR and FQNEAQ (reference sequence). This CDR3 is 15 amino acids long. CDR3 DNA: TGTGCCAGCAGCCCATGGGGACTAGCGGCGAATGAGCAGTTCTTC. Protein: CASSPWGLAANEQFF.

The rearrangement joins TRBV5-4 to TRBJ2-7; 8 positions match TRBD2. The CDR3 spans 14 residues. Per the germline V gene, CDR1 is SGHNT and CDR2 is YYREEE (reference sequence). Trimming removed 0 bases from V and 6 bases from J; junction bases left unmatched: 5. The CDR3 region is CASSLERERSEQYF. CDR3 DNA: TGTGCCAGCAGCTTGGAGCGGGAGCGGAGCGAGCAGTACTTC.

The CDR3 sequence is CASSSRLAGGETQYF. CDR3 coding DNA: TGTGCCAGCAGCTCGAGACTAGCGGGAGGGGAGACCCAGTACTTC. The chain uses TRBV7-2 and TRBJ2-5; 14 nucleotides align to TRBD2. Germline CDR1 is SGHTA and CDR2 is FQGNSA. The CDR3 has 15 amino acids. Trimming removed 4 bases from V and 5 bases from J; junction bases left unmatched: 3.

This clone showed up just a few times. This chain links TRBV6-2 or TRBV6-3 with TRBJ1-2; no definite D call. Germline values: CDR1 MNHEY, CDR2 SVGEGT. Trimming took 0 bases from V and 2 from J, leaving 7 bases between them. There are 14 residues in the CDR3. CDR3 DNA: TGTGCCAGCAGTTACTCGGGGAGAAACTATGGCTACACCTTC. Translation: CASSYSGRNYGYTF.

This rearrangement joins TRBV4-3 to TRBJ1-6; weak D call: TRBD1 (5 bases). The germline gives CDR1 LGHNA, CDR2 YSLEER. Trimming took off 1 base at V and 10 bases at J, with 11 bases between the two ends. The CDR3 extends over 14 amino acids. CDR3 bases: TGCGCCAGCAGCCAAGCTGGGGGGGTCTCACCCCTCCACTTT. As protein: CASSQAGGVSPLHF.

This chain uses TRBV5-1 with TRBJ1-5, with D hard to call. The V end was cut by 0 bases, the J end by 4 bases, with 8 bases between. Germline values: CDR1 SGHRS, CDR2 YFSETQ. The CDR3 consists of 14 residues. The CDR3 spells CASSLDAGNQPQHF. In nucleotides, the CDR3 is TGCGCCAGCAGCTTGGATGCGGGGAATCAGCCCCAGCATTTT.

This clone was counted once. V and J are TRBV7-9 and TRBJ2-6, with 8 bases matching TRBD1. The CDR3 loop spans 18 amino acids. CDR1 and CDR2 (germline): SEHNR, FQNEAQ (reference sequence). V dropped 4 bases and J dropped 4; count of bases not matched to a gene: 12. The CDR3 is CASSSPSRGQNGANVLTF. The CDR3 region has the DNA TGTGCCAGCAGCTCTCCTTCCAGGGGGCAAAACGGGGCCAACGTCCTGACTTTC.

The V and J genes are TRBV7-2 and TRBJ1-1; 9 positions match TRBD1. V was clipped by 4 bases and J by 5 bases; unmatched bases: 5. Germline V gene data show CDR1 as SGHTA and CDR2 as FQGNSA. The CDR3 has 14 amino acids. The CDR3 coding sequence is TGTGCCAGCAGCTCAAACAGGGGGCAAACTGAAGCTTTCTTT. Its protein is CASSSNRGQTEAFF.

Written as DNA, the CDR3 is TGTGCCAGCAGCCCTAGAACAGGGGGGGACACTGAAGCTTTCTTT. It translates to CASSPRTGGDTEAFF. The V and J genes are TRBV14 and TRBJ1-1; TRBD1 agrees at 8 bases. The CDR3 is made up of 15 amino acids. Trimming removed 4 bases from V and 3 bases from J; junction bases left unmatched: 7. Per the germline V gene, CDR1 is SGHDN and CDR2 is FVKESK.

In this sample, this clone turned up a few times. V gene TRBV7-7 combines with J gene TRBJ2-7; the match to TRBD1 covers 7 bases. The CDR3 length is 15 residues. V shed 3 bases and J 1 base; nucleotides not matched to a gene: 6. Germline loops: CDR1 SSHAT, CDR2 FNYEAQ (reference sequence). CDR3 bases: TGTGCCAGCAGCTTGGCCCCGGGACAGTCCTACGAGCAGTACTTC. Its translation: CASSLAPGQSYEQYF.

The chain carries TRBV19 and TRBJ2-6, with D possibly TRBD1 on 6 matching bases. There are 15 residues in the CDR3. V was clipped by 3 bases and J by 0 bases, with 6 bases between them. Germline CDR1 is LNHDA and CDR2 is SQIVND (reference sequence). DNA of the CDR3: TGTGCCAGTAGTATCAGGGGCTCTGGGGCCAACGTCCTGACTTTC. The encoded protein is CASSIRGSGANVLTF.

The gene calls are TRBV24-1 and TRBJ2-2; D not certain. This CDR3 spans 15 amino acids. Trimming cost V 5 bases and J 4 bases, with 13 bases left between them. CDR1 and CDR2 (germline): KGHDR, SFDVKD. The CDR3 reads CATSGRLRGTGELFF. The CDR3 region has the DNA TGTGCCACCAGTGGGCGGCTGCGAGGCACCGGGGAGCTGTTTTTT.

V usage is TRBV6-5 and J usage is TRBJ2-6; the D gene is possibly TRBD2 (5 bases). CDR1 is MNHEY and CDR2 is SVGAGI in the germline V gene. Trimming took 0 bases from V and 12 from J, leaving 9 bases between them. CDR3 length equals 13 residues. In nucleotides, the CDR3 is TGTGCCAGCAGTTACTCGGGAGCATCCGTCCTGACTTTC. Amino acids: CASSYSGASVLTF.

The count of this clone is one. The chain couples TRBV27 to TRBJ2-7, with 12 bases fitting TRBD2. V dropped 5 bases and J dropped 4; count of bases not matched to a gene: 9. CDR1 MNHEY and CDR2 SMNVEV come from the germline V gene (reference sequence). This CDR3 is built from 16 residues. The CDR3 reads CASSATGTSGPYEQYF. As DNA, the CDR3 is TGTGCCAGCAGTGCCACCGGGACTAGCGGGCCTTACGAGCAGTACTTC.

J is TRBJ2-1 and V is TRBV27; 11 bases fit TRBD2. Germline V CDR1 and CDR2: MNHEY, SMNVEV (reference sequence). This CDR3 is built from 17 residues. V trimming: 5 bases; J trimming: 3 bases; junction bases outside the gene matches: 9. The CDR3 nucleotides read TGTGCCAGCAGTCAAAAACTAGCGGGAGAGCTCTACAATGAGCAGTTCTTC. Its protein is CASSQKLAGELYNEQFF.

This clone was seen only once. The gene calls are TRBV4-3 and TRBJ2-1; 7 bases align to TRBD2. V shed 1 base and J 9 bases; nucleotides not matched to a gene: 6. Germline V CDR1 and CDR2: LGHNA, YSLEER. This CDR3 spans 14 amino acids. The CDR3 here is CASSQVWGGFEQFF. The CDR3 DNA sequence: TGCGCCAGCAGCCAAGTTTGGGGAGGGTTTGAGCAGTTCTTC.